The sequence of this T cell receptor beta chain was determined in a study of blood T cell repertoires in COVID-19. Study-wide background: COVID-19 samples collected from the United States, Italy and Spain covered acute and convalescent phases. T cells, B-cell-depleted T cells, or PBMCs supplied cDNA or gDNA.

Sequencing used immunoSEQ multiplex PCR; TCRdb keeps in-frame clones, though not all of them. The repertoire holds 95,000 to 110,000 clones, 85% to 90% seen once, with 15% in the top ten. The V and J ends lost 0 bases and 0 bases respectively, with 21 bases between them. Germline CDR1 LGHNT, CDR2 FRNRAP. The CDR3 is made up of 19 amino acids. This chain links TRBV12-5 with TRBJ2-7; no clear D. This clonotype was sampled from a man between 45 and 60 years old with acute or convalescent COVID-19. Source material: peripheral blood. CDR3 DNA sequence: TGTGCTAGTGGTTTGGTACTGTCCGCGGTGCGCAATGGCTCCTACGAGCAGTACTTC. Its translation: CASGLVLSAVRNGSYEQYF.